The 13 T cell receptor beta chains below all came from one sample that was sequenced in a study of cytomegalovirus exposure and HLA in healthy donors. The PCR made use of 60 Vbeta and 13 Jbeta primers. TCRdb's table, derived via immunoSEQ multiplex PCR, lists solely in-frame clones and lacks some. In the table there are about 160,000 clones, approximately 85% of which are singletons. Material for sequencing was PBMCs. All receptors derive from a girl aged 2-10 years in good health and CMV-seropositive.

The rearrangement links TRBV28 to TRBJ1-1; 8 nucleotides agree with TRBD1. The germline V gene encodes CDR1 MDHEN and CDR2 SYDVKM. The CDR3 length is 14 residues. The J segment lost 1 base and the V segment lost 7 bases, leaving 5 bases of the junction unmatched. The CDR3 loop reads CASKPTGANTEAFF. The DNA for the CDR3 is TGTGCCAGCAAACCGACAGGGGCGAACACTGAAGCTTTCTTT.

This sequence joins TRBV5-1 and TRBJ2-3; D is perhaps TRBD2 (5 bases). Trimming removed 1 base at V and 2 bases at J, with 14 bases between. The CDR3 consists of 16 residues. Germline CDR1 SGHRS, CDR2 YFSETQ. Here the CDR3 DNA reads TGCGCCAGCAGCTTGTCGACCACGACTATCACAGATACGCAGTATTTT. Protein product: CASSLSTTTITDTQYF.

This chain uses TRBV5-1 with TRBJ2-1; a weak D match, TRBD1 (6 bases). V was trimmed by 1 base and J by 5 bases, leaving 16 bases between them. The CDR3 sequence is 16 residues long. Per germline, CDR1 SGHRS and CDR2 YFSETQ. The CDR3 region has the DNA TGCGCCAGCAGCTTGCCCACAGGGCCCGGGGACAATGAGCAGTTCTTC. As protein: CASSLPTGPGDNEQFF.

This rearrangement joins TRBV9 to TRBJ2-5; no clear D. The CDR3 contains 14 residues. Looked up from germline, CDR1 is SGDLS and CDR2 is YYNGEE. V lost 4 bases and J 4 bases, leaving 14 bases between the germline ends. The CDR3 DNA reads TGTGCCAGCAGCCCGACATGGTATCCAGAGACCCAGTACTTC. This gives the protein CASSPTWYPETQYF.

The rearrangement joins TRBV27 to TRBJ2-1; 8 nucleotides match TRBD2. The CDR3 loop spans 12 amino acids. Germline lookup yields CDR1 MNHEY and CDR2 SMNVEV (reference sequence). The ends lost 8 bases at V and 8 bases at J; junction bases unmatched: 5. The CDR3: CASLGGAHEQFF. CDR3 DNA: TGTGCCAGCCTCGGGGGGGCACATGAGCAGTTCTTC.

The gene calls are TRBV2 and TRBJ2-2; TRBD2 aligns across 9 bases. Per germline, CDR1 SNHLY and CDR2 FYNNEI. The CDR3 covers 17 residues. The junction had 11 bases not matched to a gene; V was cut back by 8 bases and J by 1 base. The CDR3 DNA reads as TGTGCCAGCTCTCCGCGGGAGGGCCCCCAGAACACCGGGGAGCTGTTTTTT. The encoded protein is CASSPREGPQNTGELFF. Filled out from reference TRBV2 and TRBJ2-2, the complete variable domain reads EPEVTQTPSHQVTQMGQEVILRCVPISNHLYFYWYRQILGQKVEFLVSFYNNEISEKSEIFDDQFSVERPDGSNFTLKIRSTKLEDSAMYFCASSPREGPQNTGELFFGEGSRLTVL.

CDR3 loop: CASSPGREGRETQYF. The CDR3 nucleotides are TGTGCCAGCAGCCCCGGGAGGGAGGGCCGAGAGACCCAGTACTTC. The chain uses TRBV5-6 and TRBJ2-5; 8 nucleotides align to TRBD2. The V gene end was trimmed by 4 bases and the J gene end by 4 bases; junction bases not matched to a gene: 9. Germline CDR1 reads SGHDT; CDR2 reads YYEEEE. This CDR3 has 15 residues.

This sequence joins TRBV28 and TRBJ1-5; TRBD1 matches 7 bases. This CDR3 contains 15 residues. V lost 1 base to trimming and J lost 6 bases; unmatched junction nucleotides: 6. CDR1 is MDHEN and CDR2 is SYDVKM in the germline V gene. The CDR3 spells CASSLSGRGSQPQHF. CDR3 DNA sequence: TGTGCCAGCAGTTTATCGGGCAGGGGGAGTCAGCCCCAGCATTTT.

The rearrangement links TRBV29-1 to TRBJ1-4, with 8 bases that match TRBD1. Trimming cost V 7 bases and J 14 bases; bases outside gene matches: 12. The CDR3 is 12 residues long. Germline lookup yields CDR1 SQVTM and CDR2 ANQGSEA. The CDR3 here is CSARGPRDGLFF. CDR3 bases: TGCAGCGCCAGGGGGCCGCGGGATGGGCTGTTTTTT.

In this sample, this clone turned up once. V is TRBV9 and J is TRBJ2-7; possibly TRBD2 for D (6 bases). The CDR3 runs 15 residues. Trimming left V 4 bases short and J 5 bases short, with 19 bases between. Germline V CDR1 and CDR2: SGDLS, YYNGEE. The CDR3, as DNA: TGTGCCAGCAGCCGAGAAGGGAGGCCGGGCGACGAGCAGTACTTC. This encodes CASSREGRPGDEQYF. The entire variable domain, with the rest obtained from reference TRBV9 and TRBJ2-7, is as follows: DSGVTQTPKHLITATGQRVTLRCSPRSGDLSVYWYQQSLDQGLQFLIQYYNGEERAKGNILERFSAQQFPDLHSELNLSSLELGDSALYFCASSREGRPGDEQYFGPGTRLTVT.

The CDR3 DNA reads as TGCGCCAGCAGCTCCGGGGGACTAGCGGGAGCTCATGAGCAGTTCTTC. Amino acid sequence: CASSSGGLAGAHEQFF. The chain links TRBV5-1 to TRBJ2-1; 14 positions agree with TRBD2. V shed 3 bases and J 8 bases; nucleotides not matched to a gene: 7. From germline, CDR1 is SGHRS and CDR2 YFSETQ. This CDR3 is built from 16 residues.

This clone was observed once. The chain joins TRBV7-9 to TRBJ2-1; a possible D gene is TRBD2 (8 bases). CDR1 is SEHNR and CDR2 is FQNEAQ in the germline V gene (reference sequence). The CDR3 runs 19 residues. V was pared by 5 bases and J by 2 bases, with 25 bases between. This CDR3 reads CASSPRGDKAGVTYNEQFF. CDR3 DNA: TGTGCCAGCAGCCCCAGGGGGGACAAAGCGGGAGTAACCTACAATGAGCAGTTCTTC.

The gene calls are TRBV2 and TRBJ1-5, with D unclear. The CDR3 has 15 residues. Germline CDR1 and CDR2: SNHLY and FYNNEI. Trimming removed 4 bases from V and 5 bases from J, with 15 bases in between. The CDR3 coding sequence is TGTGCCAGCAGTGTGAGAGCGAACGGATATCAGCCCCAGCATTTT. Translation gives CASSVRANGYQPQHF.